Listed below are T cell receptor beta chains from one sample, sequenced in a study of CD8+ T cells in alopecia areata. The repertoire was sequenced with immunoSEQ multiplex PCR; TCRdb's copy has only in-frame clones and lacks some. The sample lists around 50,000 clones, around 97% occurring once. This specimen was CD8+ T cells sorted from blood, taken at week 0. The receptors here all came from a human donor with alopecia areata. The CDR3 runs from the conserved cysteine through the conserved F or W. Fields, in order: D gene, V gene, clone size, J gene, CDR3 protein, CDR3 DNA. A D gene is named only where the DNA matches it firmly. Clone size is shown for a subset of rows, as once, few, many or a class of expanded clone.

NA	TRBV5-1	NA	TRBJ2-7	CASSQYWASYEQYF	TGCGCCAGCAGCCAGTACTGGGCATCCTACGAGCAGTACTTC
NA	TRBV23-1	NA	TRBJ2-5	CAREVWASQETQYF	TGCGCCCGAGAGGTGTGGGCGTCACAAGAGACCCAGTACTTC
NA	TRBV7-9	NA	TRBJ2-1	CVSSLSGNEQFF	TGTGTCAGCAGCTTATCAGGCAATGAGCAGTTCTTC
TRBD1	TRBV11-2	NA	TRBJ2-3	CASRSPELDRGSDTQYF	TGTGCCAGCAGGTCACCCGAGTTGGACAGGGGGAGCGATACGCAGTATTTT
NA	TRBV28	NA	TRBJ1-2	CASSSSGVYGYTF	TGTGCCAGCAGCTCATCGGGCGTCTATGGCTACACCTTC
TRBD1	TRBV10-3	NA	TRBJ2-3	CAIRGTGLTDTQYF	TGTGCCATCAGGGGGACAGGCCTCACAGATACGCAGTATTTT
NA	TRBV6-1	NA	TRBJ2-5	CASSGPGTRQETQYF	TGTGCCAGCAGTGGGCCCGGGACACGACAAGAGACCCAGTACTTC
NA	TRBV6-5	NA	TRBJ2-7	CASSPRSGLYEQYF	TGTGCCAGCAGCCCAAGGAGCGGGCTCTACGAGCAGTACTTC
TRBD2	TRBV11-2	NA	TRBJ2-6	CASSLVPSGGRSGANVLTF	TGTGCCAGCAGCTTAGTTCCCAGCGGGGGCCGCTCTGGGGCCAACGTCCTGACTTTC
NA	TRBV10-3	NA	TRBJ2-2	CAITEETGELFF	TGTGCCATCACCGAAGAAACCGGGGAGCTGTTTTTT
NA	TRBV4-1	NA	TRBJ2-3	CASSQVPGRGDTQYF	TGCGCCAGCAGCCAAGTTCCGGGGAGGGGGGATACGCAGTATTTT
TRBD2	TRBV7-9	NA	TRBJ2-2	CASSLGPPPSGNGELFF	TGTGCCAGCAGCTTAGGTCCCCCACCTAGCGGAAACGGGGAGCTGTTTTTT
NA	TRBV7-9	NA	TRBJ1-1	CASSSYRWEVGTEAFF	TGTGCCAGCAGCTCCTACCGGTGGGAGGTGGGCACTGAAGCTTTCTTT
NA	TRBV6-1	NA	TRBJ2-7	CASSEVSQGKAYEQYF	TGTGCCAGCAGTGAAGTATCTCAGGGGAAGGCCTACGAGCAGTACTTC
TRBD1	TRBV14	NA	TRBJ1-5	CASSQDPGDRGPLGPIKPQHF	TGTGCCAGCAGCCAAGATCCAGGGGACAGGGGTCCCCTAGGTCCTATCAAGCCCCAGCATTTT
NA	TRBV4-1	NA	TRBJ1-5	CASSQDDPLNQPQHF	TGCGCCAGCAGCCAAGATGATCCGTTGAATCAGCCCCAGCATTTT
NA	TRBV18	NA	TRBJ2-3	CASSYASSGRAGDTQYF	TGTGCCAGCTCGTACGCCTCCTCGGGCCGTGCTGGGGATACGCAGTATTTT
TRBD2	TRBV4-3	once	TRBJ2-7	CASSQYSGGASSYEQYF	TGCGCCAGCAGCCAATATAGCGGGGGGGCGAGCTCCTACGAGCAGTACTTC
NA	TRBV4-2	NA	TRBJ1-1	CASSPYGKGGDTEAFF	TGTGCCAGCAGCCCTTACGGAAAGGGCGGGGACACTGAAGCTTTCTTT
TRBD2	TRBV2	NA	TRBJ2-1	CASSTGLAASSYNEQFF	TGTGCCAGCAGTACGGGACTAGCGGCCAGCTCCTACAATGAGCAGTTCTTC
NA	TRBV7-6	NA	TRBJ1-1	CASSLVGILNTEAFF	TGTGCCAGCAGCTTAGTGGGCATATTGAACACTGAAGCTTTCTTT
NA	TRBV10-3	NA	TRBJ2-7	CASRPSRQGDYEQYF	TGTGCCAGCCGCCCCTCTAGGCAGGGCGACTACGAGCAGTACTTC
TRBD2	TRBV7-9	NA	TRBJ2-5	CASSLLAGGPETQYF	TGTGCCAGCAGTCTACTAGCGGGGGGGCCGGAGACCCAGTACTTC
TRBD1	TRBV9	NA	TRBJ1-2	CASSVGTGGYGYTF	TGTGCCAGCAGCGTTGGGACAGGGGGCTATGGCTACACCTTC
TRBD1	TRBV19	NA	TRBJ2-7	CASSPGTGFYEQYF	TGTGCCAGTAGTCCCGGGACAGGGTTCTACGAGCAGTACTTC
TRBD1	TRBV5-4	NA	TRBJ2-1	CASSPEDRVYNEQFF	TGTGCCAGCAGCCCGGAGGACAGGGTGTACAATGAGCAGTTCTTC
NA	TRBV7-8	NA	TRBJ2-7	CASSLAGGTSYEQYF	TGTGCCAGCAGCTTAGCTGGGGGGACCTCCTACGAGCAGTACTTC
NA	TRBV15	NA	TRBJ2-7	CATSRENTDSYEQYF	TGTGCCACCAGCAGGGAAAATACAGATTCCTACGAGCAGTACTTC
TRBD2	TRBV9	NA	TRBJ2-1	CASSAGTGTIYNEQFF	TGTGCCAGCAGCGCAGGGACCGGGACTATCTACAATGAGCAGTTCTTC
NA	TRBV6-5	NA	TRBJ2-7	CASSYIGAYEQYF	TGTGCCAGCAGTTACATAGGGGCCTACGAGCAGTACTTC
NA	TRBV29-1	NA	TRBJ1-1	CSVEDRLNTEAFF	TGCAGCGTTGAGGACCGACTGAACACTGAAGCTTTCTTT
TRBD1	TRBV6-5	NA	TRBJ1-2	CASSYSGGGYGYTF	TGTGCCAGCAGTTACTCAGGGGGCGGCTATGGCTACACCTTC
NA	TRBV15	NA	TRBJ2-2	CATSTSLPGELFF	TGTGCCACCAGCACATCGCTTCCCGGGGAGCTGTTTTTT
NA	TRBV5-6	NA	TRBJ2-3	CASSPPGRRFSSTDTQYF	TGTGCCAGCAGCCCACCGGGACGGCGATTTTCTAGCACAGATACGCAGTATTTT
TRBD2	TRBV7-2	NA	TRBJ2-5	CASSLGSGAYQETQYF	TGTGCCAGCAGCTTAGGTAGCGGGGCTTACCAAGAGACCCAGTACTTC